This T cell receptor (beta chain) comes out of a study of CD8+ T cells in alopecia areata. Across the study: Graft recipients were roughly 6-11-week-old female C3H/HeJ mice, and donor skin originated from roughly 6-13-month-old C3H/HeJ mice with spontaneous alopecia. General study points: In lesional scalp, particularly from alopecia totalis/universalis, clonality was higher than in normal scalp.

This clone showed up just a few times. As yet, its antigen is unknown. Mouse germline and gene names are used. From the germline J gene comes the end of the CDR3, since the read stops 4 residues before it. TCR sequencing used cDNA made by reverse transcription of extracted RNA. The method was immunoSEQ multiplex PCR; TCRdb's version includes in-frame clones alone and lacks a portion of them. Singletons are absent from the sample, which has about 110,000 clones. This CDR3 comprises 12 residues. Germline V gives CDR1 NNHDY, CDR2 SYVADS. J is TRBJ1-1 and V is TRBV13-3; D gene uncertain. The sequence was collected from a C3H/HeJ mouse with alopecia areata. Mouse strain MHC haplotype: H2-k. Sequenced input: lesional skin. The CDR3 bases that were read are TGTGCCAGCAGTGACGCCCCTGCA. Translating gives CASSDAPA. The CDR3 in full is CASSDAPAEVFF.